The following is a T cell receptor beta chain sequence with its context. Its antigen is still unknown. The data were taken from a study of neoadjuvant nivolumab and ipilimumab in lung cancer. Study-level results: Only two of four nivolumab-treated tumors gained richness and clonality by surgery.

Assay used: immunoSEQ multiplex PCR; TCRdb lists only in-frame clones, some missing. The data show under 9,000 clones, with roughly 84% seen just once and about 8% held by the top ten. The sequences come from tumor tissue, collected after neoadjuvant nivolumab, alone or with ipilimumab, at or shortly before surgery. This TCR derives from an adult with non-small cell lung cancer.

Here the CDR3 DNA reads TGTGCCACCAGCAGAGATTCGGGGGGCAGCGGCACCTTC. This translates into CATSRDSGGSGTF. This rearrangement joins TRBV15 to TRBJ1-2; a weak D match, TRBD1 (6 bases). Germline V gives CDR1 LNHNV, CDR2 YYDKDF (reference sequence). The CDR3 contains 13 residues. V lost 0 bases and J lost 13, with 15 bases in between.